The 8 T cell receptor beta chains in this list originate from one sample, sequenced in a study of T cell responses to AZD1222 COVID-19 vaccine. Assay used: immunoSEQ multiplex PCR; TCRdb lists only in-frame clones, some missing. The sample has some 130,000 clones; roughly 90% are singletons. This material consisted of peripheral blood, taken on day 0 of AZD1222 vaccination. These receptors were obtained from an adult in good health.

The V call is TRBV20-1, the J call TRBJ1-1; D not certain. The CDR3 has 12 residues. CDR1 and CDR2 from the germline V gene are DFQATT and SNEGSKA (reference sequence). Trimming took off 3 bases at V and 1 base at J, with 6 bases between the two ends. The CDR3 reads CSASLGNTEAFF. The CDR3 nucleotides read TGCAGTGCTAGTTTGGGGAACACTGAAGCTTTCTTT.

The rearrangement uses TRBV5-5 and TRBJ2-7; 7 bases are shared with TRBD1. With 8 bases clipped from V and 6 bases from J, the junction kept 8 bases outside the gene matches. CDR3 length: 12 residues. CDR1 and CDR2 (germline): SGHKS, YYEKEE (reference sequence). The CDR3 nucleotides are TGTGCCAGTAGTCGACAGGGTGGCGAGCAGTACTTC. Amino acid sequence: CASSRQGGEQYF.

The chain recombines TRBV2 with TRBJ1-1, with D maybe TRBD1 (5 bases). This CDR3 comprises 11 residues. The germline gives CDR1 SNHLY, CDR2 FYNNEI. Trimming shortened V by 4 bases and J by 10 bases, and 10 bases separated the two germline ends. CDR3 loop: CASSGDGGAFF. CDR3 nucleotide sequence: TGTGCCAGCAGTGGCGACGGGGGAGCTTTCTTT.

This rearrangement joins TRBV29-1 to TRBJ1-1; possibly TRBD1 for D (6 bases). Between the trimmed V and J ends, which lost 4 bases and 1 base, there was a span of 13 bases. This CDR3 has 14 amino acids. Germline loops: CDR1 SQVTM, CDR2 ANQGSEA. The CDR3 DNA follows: TGCAGCGTTGTGGGGGGGGCTGGGAACACTGAAGCTTTCTTT. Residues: CSVVGGAGNTEAFF.

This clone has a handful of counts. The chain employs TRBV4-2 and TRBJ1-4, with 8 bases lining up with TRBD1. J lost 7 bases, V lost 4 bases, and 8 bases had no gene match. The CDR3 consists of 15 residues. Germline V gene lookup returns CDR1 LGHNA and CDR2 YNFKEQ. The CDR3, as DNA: TGTGCCAGCAGCCCGAGCCTGACAGGGGCTGAAAAACTGTTTTTT. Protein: CASSPSLTGAEKLFF.

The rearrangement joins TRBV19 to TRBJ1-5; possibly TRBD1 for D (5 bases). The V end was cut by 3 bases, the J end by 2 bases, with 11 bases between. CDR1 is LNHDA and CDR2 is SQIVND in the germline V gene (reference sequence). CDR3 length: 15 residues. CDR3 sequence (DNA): TGTGCCAGTAGTATGCGCCAGGGCGGCAATCAGCCCCAGCATTTT. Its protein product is CASSMRQGGNQPQHF.

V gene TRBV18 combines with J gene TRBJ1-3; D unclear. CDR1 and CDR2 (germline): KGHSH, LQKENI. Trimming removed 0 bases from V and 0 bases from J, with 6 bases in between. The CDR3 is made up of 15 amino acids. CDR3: CASSPPRGSGNTIYF. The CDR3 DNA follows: TGTGCCAGCTCACCACCGCGTGGCTCTGGAAACACCATATATTTT.

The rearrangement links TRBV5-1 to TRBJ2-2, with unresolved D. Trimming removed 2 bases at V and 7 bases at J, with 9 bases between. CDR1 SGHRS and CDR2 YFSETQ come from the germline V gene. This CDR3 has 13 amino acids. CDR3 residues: CASSFMTDGELFF. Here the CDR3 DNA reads TGCGCCAGCAGCTTCATGACGGACGGGGAGCTGTTTTTT. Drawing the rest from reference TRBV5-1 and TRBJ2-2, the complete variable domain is KAGVTQTPRYLIKTRGQQVTLSCSPISGHRSVSWYQQTPGQGLQFLFEYFSETQRNKGNFPGRFSGRQFSNSRSEMNVSTLELGDSALYLCASSFMTDGELFFGEGSRLTVL.